These 17 T cell receptor beta chains were all obtained from the same sample, sequenced in a study of monozygotic twins with inflammatory bowel disease. TCRdb re-analyzed the 5' RACE reads; it lists each CDR3 protein once, without DNA. Its listing shows about 300,000 distinct CDR3 sequences. Material for sequencing was blood. Receptors originate from a human donor with ulcerative colitis or Crohn's disease, or a healthy co-twin of an affected twin (not recorded which).

The CDR3: CASSNGLAGGLQYF. The J gene is TRBJ2-4, the V gene TRBV7-3; TCRdb lists TRBD2, though no DNA is available to test this call. Germline V gene lookup returns CDR1 SGHTA and CDR2 FQGTGA. The CDR3 is 14 amino acids.

The rearrangement uses TRBV10-3 and TRBJ1-5. In germline, CDR1 is ENHRY, CDR2 SYGVKD. The CDR3 is 15 residues long. CDR3 protein: CAISEWTGSNQPQHF.

The rearrangement links TRBV3-1 to TRBJ2-7; TCRdb indicates TRBD2, and absent DNA this call remains unverified. CDR3 size: 16 residues. Germline CDR1 and CDR2: LGHDT and YNNKEL (reference sequence). The CDR3 sequence: CASSQGSSGYAYEQYF.

The CDR3 reads CASSLVAIPYNSPLHF. The V and J genes are TRBV5-5 and TRBJ1-6. Germline V CDR1 and CDR2: SGHKS, YYEKEE (reference sequence). The CDR3 runs 16 residues.

The chain joins TRBV5-1 to TRBJ1-2. Germline V lookup: CDR1 SGHRS, CDR2 YFSETQ. The CDR3 runs 15 residues. CDR3 sequence: CASSLAAGLNYGYTF.

This chain uses TRBV7-2 with TRBJ2-2. CDR3 length: 15 residues. CDR1 SGHTA and CDR2 FQGNSA come from the germline V gene. The CDR3 is CASSLSGSWTGELFF.

The chain uses TRBV11-1 and TRBJ2-5; TCRdb picks TRBD2, but there is no DNA to check that call. Germline assignment: CDR1 SGHAT and CDR2 FQDESV (reference sequence). This CDR3 region has 18 residues. CDR3 sequence: CASNPGVTSLIYQETQYF.

This sequence joins TRBV28 and TRBJ2-7; TCRdb gives TRBD1 as the D gene, but with no DNA this cannot be confirmed. The V gene's germline CDR1 is MDHEN and CDR2 SYDVKM. CDR3 length: 13 amino acids. CDR3 in amino acids: CASGEAGSYEQYF.

The chain links TRBV28 to TRBJ1-2. Germline V lookup: CDR1 MDHEN, CDR2 SYDVKM. This CDR3 contains 11 residues. The CDR3 reads CASNHGVGYTF.

The rearrangement uses TRBV24-1 and TRBJ1-5; TCRdb proposes TRBD1, but this gene call is untestable without DNA. There are 14 residues in the CDR3. Germline V gene lookup returns CDR1 KGHDR and CDR2 SFDVKD. The CDR3 sequence: CATGTGVGNQPQHF.

V usage is TRBV5-4 and J usage is TRBJ2-7; TCRdb returns TRBD1, unconfirmable since there is no DNA. The CDR3 length is 14 residues. In germline, CDR1 is SGHNT, CDR2 YYREEE (reference sequence). CDR3 sequence: CASSHGDRVYEQYF.

Here the CDR3 reads CSAPLTGTYGYTF. The rearrangement joins TRBV20-1 to TRBJ1-2; checking the TCRdb D call of TRBD1 is not possible without DNA. In germline, CDR1 is DFQATT, CDR2 SNEGSKA (reference sequence). There are 13 residues in the CDR3.

The chain couples TRBV28 to TRBJ2-7; TCRdb proposes TRBD1, but this gene call is untestable without DNA. This CDR3 spans 14 amino acids. CDR1 MDHEN and CDR2 SYDVKM come from the germline V gene. The CDR3: CASSLWGGAYEQYF.

The V and J genes are TRBV6-1 and TRBJ2-2; TCRdb picks TRBD1, but there is no DNA to check that call. The CDR3 contains 16 residues. Germline CDR1 is MNHNS and CDR2 is SASEGT. CDR3: CASRRQGAGSTGELFF.

The rearrangement joins TRBV12-3 or TRBV12-4 to TRBJ1-4. The CDR3 totals 13 residues. CDR3 loop: CASSFRAGKKLFF.

This sequence joins TRBV18 and TRBJ1-1. Germline V gives CDR1 KGHSH, CDR2 LQKENI. This CDR3 is built from 14 residues. The CDR3 spells CASSPRGMNTEAFF.

This chain uses TRBV20-1 with TRBJ1-5; absent DNA, TCRdb's TRBD1 call cannot be checked. The CDR3 contains 14 residues. Germline V gives CDR1 DFQATT, CDR2 SNEGSKA (reference sequence). The CDR3 loop is CSAGPPGVSQPQHF.